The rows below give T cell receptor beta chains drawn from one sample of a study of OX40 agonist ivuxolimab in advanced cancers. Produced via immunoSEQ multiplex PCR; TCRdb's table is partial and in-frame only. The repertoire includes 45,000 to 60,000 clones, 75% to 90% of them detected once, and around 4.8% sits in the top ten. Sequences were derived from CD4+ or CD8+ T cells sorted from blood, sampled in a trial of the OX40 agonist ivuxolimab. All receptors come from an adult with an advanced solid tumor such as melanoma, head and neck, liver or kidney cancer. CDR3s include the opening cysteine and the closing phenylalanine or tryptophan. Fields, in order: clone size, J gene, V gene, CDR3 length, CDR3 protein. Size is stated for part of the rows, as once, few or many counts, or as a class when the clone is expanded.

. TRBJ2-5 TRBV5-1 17 CASSRRTSGGKEETQYF
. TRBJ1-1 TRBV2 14 CASRRQGANLSAFF
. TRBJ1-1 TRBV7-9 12 CASSFGSLEAFF
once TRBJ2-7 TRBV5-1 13 CASSLTFGREQYF
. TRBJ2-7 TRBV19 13 CASSIIDTYEQYF
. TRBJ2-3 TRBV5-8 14 CASSFRHDRDTQYF
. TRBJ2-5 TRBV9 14 CASSARPETETQYF
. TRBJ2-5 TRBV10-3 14 CAISLRQGQETQYF
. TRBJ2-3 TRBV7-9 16 CASSLALGGSTDTQYF
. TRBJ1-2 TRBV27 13 CASSLPGSQGYTF
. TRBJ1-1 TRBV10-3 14 CASRQEGLGTEAFF
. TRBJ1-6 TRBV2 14 CASSEEGRNSPLHF
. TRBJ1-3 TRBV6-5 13 CASTQGGGNTIYF
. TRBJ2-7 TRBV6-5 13 CASTTPNSYEQYF
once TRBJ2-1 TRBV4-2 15 CASSLRTSGIGEQFF
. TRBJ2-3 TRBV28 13 CASSPGPLGTQYF
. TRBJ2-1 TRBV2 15 CASSVRLAGGDEQFF
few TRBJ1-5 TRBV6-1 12 CASSRREEPQHF
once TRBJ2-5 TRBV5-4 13 CASSSGEGETQYF
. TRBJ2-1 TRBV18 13 CASSPRTERWQFF
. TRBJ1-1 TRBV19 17 CASTPSGTGIMNTEAFF
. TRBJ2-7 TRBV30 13 CAWKGTAAYEQYF
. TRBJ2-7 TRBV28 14 CASSLAGDPYEQYF
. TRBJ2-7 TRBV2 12 CASMEALLQQYF
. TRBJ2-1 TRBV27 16 CASSSLAGKTYNEQFF
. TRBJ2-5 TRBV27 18 CASSLFSQAGVFGETQYF
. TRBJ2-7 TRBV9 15 CASSARDKPSYEQYF
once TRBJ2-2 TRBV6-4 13 CASRRPDTGELFF
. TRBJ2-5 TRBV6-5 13 CASRDAGQETQYF
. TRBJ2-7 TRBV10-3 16 CAISARGTSESYEQYF
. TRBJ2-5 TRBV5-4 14 CASSSGDRRETQYF
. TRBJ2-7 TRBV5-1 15 CASSLAAGRIYEQYF
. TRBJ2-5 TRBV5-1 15 CASSPGQGGGETQYF
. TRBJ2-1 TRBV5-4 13 CASSGWTNNEQFF
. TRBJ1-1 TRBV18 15 CASSPQGTGRTEAFF
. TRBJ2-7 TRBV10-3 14 CAIGDRGFGNEQYF
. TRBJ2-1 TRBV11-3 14 CASGGGAVYNEQFF
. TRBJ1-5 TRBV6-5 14 CASSYGGSNQPQHF
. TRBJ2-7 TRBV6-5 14 CASRIAGSLYEQYF
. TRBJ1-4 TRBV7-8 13 CASGGTDGEKLFF
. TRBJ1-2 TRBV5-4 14 CASSLWGVEGGYTF
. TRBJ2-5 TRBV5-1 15 CASSLEGGGRETQYF
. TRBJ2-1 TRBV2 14 CASTPKTSGGPQFF
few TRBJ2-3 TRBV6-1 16 CASREHGGGSTDTQYF
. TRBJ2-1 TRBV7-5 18 CARSLGGGRAGGDNEQFF
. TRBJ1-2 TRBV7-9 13 CASSLQENYGYTF